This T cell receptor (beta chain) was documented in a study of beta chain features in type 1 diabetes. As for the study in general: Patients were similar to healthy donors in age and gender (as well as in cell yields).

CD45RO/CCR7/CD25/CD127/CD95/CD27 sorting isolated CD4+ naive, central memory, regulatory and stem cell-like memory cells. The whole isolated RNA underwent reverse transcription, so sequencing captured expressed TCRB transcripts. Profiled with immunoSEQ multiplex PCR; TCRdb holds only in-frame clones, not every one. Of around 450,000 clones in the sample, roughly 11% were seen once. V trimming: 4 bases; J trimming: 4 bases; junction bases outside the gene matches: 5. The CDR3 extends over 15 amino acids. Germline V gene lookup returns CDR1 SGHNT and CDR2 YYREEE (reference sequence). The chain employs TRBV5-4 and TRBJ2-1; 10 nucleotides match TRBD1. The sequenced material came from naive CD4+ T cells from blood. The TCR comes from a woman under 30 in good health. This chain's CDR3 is CASSIRQGAYNEQFF. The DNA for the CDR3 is TGTGCCAGCAGCATCCGACAGGGGGCGTACAATGAGCAGTTCTTC.